The T cell receptor (beta chain) under discussion was sequenced for a study of blood T cells in healthy people across ages (dated by TCRdb to the mid-2010s). Turning to the overall study: In model experiments, template switching captured about one uniquely barcoded TCR beta cDNA molecule for every two T cells. The donors were divided into four age groups: young (average roughly 15 years), middle-aged (about 39), aged (approximately 62) and long-lived (approximately 74). Using deep sequencing normalized with unique cDNA molecular identifiers, the study measured how TCR beta repertoire diversity changes with age. For two donors (one aged 18 to 30 and one aged 80 or older), the study analyzed two additional independent replicas of 1 million unique cDNA reads from the same blood draw. The study at large found these results: The percentage of naive T cells measured by flow cytometry correlated strongly with observed TCR beta diversity. Compared with the aged group, more naive CD4+ T cells, fewer expanded clones and increased TCR diversity were shown by the long-lived group, suggesting age selection. Observed TCR beta diversity per million T cells fell roughly linearly with age, and a significant reduction was already apparent by age approximately 41. Estimates of total diversity based on one million sequenced T cells were considered lower bounds and underestimates. The CMV infection status of donors was not known, potentially confounding age-related changes in expanded clonotypes. Since profiling was done on bulk unsorted PBMCs, naive and antigen-experienced compartments could not be conclusively compared.

Inclusive of the bounding cysteine and phenylalanine, the CDR3 is 13 residues long. Here the CDR3 DNA is all that survives: 39 bases in frame from base 1. V and J are truncated by 4 bases and 6 bases respectively, leaving an intervening sequence of 12 bases. The receptor library was made with 5' RACE. The listed sequencing device is Illumina HiSeq 2500. A second PCR of about 6 to 11 cycles was performed with a sample-barcoded 5' primer and a J-beta primer mix. A unique molecular identifier was introduced onto each TCR beta cDNA molecule by a template-switch 5' adaptor carrying 12 random nucleotides. At least 2.5 million CDR3-containing paired-end reads were obtained from each sample. First-strand cDNA synthesis was performed from all RNA using the Mint cDNA synthesis kit, with priming by a TRBC-specific oligonucleotide. Following uracil-DNA glycosylase treatment, a first 18-cycle PCR with universal primers M1SS and BC2_uni_R was performed on all cDNA. In the paper's pipeline: Normalization of each sample was performed by random selection of 1 million high-quality reads, each carrying a distinct molecular identifier. Reads with shared molecular identifiers were discarded instead of being binned into consensus sequences. MiTCR, set to a Q25 quality threshold and the strictest error-elimination algorithm, was used for CDR3 identification, clonotype clustering and error correction. A nonparametric unseen species model with Euler transformation was used to estimate lower-bound total TCR beta diversity. Using fastp trimming at Q25 and MiXCR clonotype assembly, TCRdb reanalyzed the public sequencing data and kept in-frame beta chains. Every entry covers one CDR3 protein and lists the most common genes and DNA from its rows. For this entry, the V and J calls and clone size follow TCRdb and not the study's own pipeline. Present in this sample are around 780,000 distinct CDR3 sequences, around 24% of which were seen just once. Clones ranked in the top ten supply around 2.9% of the sample.

Systemically healthy Caucasian individuals from Russia, 35 to 50 in total and aged about 6 to 100 years, were included as donors. Roughly 10 milliliters of peripheral blood were drawn from each donor into EDTA-treated Vacutainer tubes. PBMCs were isolated by Ficoll-Paque density-gradient centrifugation, with at least 6 million obtained per sample. Total RNA, at least 6 micrograms per sample, was extracted from PBMCs with Trizol reagent. For every donor, flow cytometry on a PBMC aliquot measured the percentage of naive CD45RAhigh/CD27high T cells. As concerns this clonotype: The antigen it recognizes is unknown. No much larger clone exists at a distance of one base, and base qualities are not known.

The same sample was also used in a study of T cells of mothers and their children. As the second study states: The donors were nine systemically healthy Caucasian individuals, made up of three mothers and their six children. cDNA synthesis used all of the extracted RNA, with approximately 1.4 ug of RNA in each 15 ul reaction. In the second PCR, sample barcodes and 2-4 random nucleotides were introduced via the M1S primer. More than 8 million TCR beta CDR3 reads were obtained from each mother, and roughly 3.1 million reads were obtained from each child. In both related and unrelated pairs, thymic selection shapes the output of TCR recombination in a similar way, with inherited differences having only a minor effect. Normalized repertoire overlap was always found to be slightly, but never significantly, higher in related mother-child pairs than in unrelated mother-child pairs. No persistent microchimeric T cell clones were found, with a detection sensitivity of roughly 100 clones per million clonotypes. To look for features that set related mother-child pairs apart from unrelated individuals, the researchers ran deep NGS to compare the TCR beta repertoires of mothers and children. Mothers averaged roughly 36 +/- 4 years of age and children averaged around 10 +/- 4 years. Libraries were sequenced on Illumina HiSeq 2000 with 100+100 nt paired-end reads after adapter ligation with NEBNext reagents. To prevent cross-contamination, the mother and child libraries were prepared a month apart and were sequenced in separate runs. Each donor had between about 450,000 and 2,100,000 distinct TCR beta clonotypes identified. Naive TCR beta clonotypes were estimated from low-frequency clonotypes matched to each donor's FACS-determined naive share, without sorting.

Source material: blood. This TCR came from a boy younger than 18 in good health. Recombination joined TRBV12-3 or TRBV12-4 with TRBJ1-2; TRBD1 is a possible D gene, resting on 6 matching bases. The CDR3 amino acid sequence is: CASSSSGVNGYTF. The sequenced DNA: TGTGCCAGCAGTTCCTCAGGGGTTAATGGCTACACCTTC.